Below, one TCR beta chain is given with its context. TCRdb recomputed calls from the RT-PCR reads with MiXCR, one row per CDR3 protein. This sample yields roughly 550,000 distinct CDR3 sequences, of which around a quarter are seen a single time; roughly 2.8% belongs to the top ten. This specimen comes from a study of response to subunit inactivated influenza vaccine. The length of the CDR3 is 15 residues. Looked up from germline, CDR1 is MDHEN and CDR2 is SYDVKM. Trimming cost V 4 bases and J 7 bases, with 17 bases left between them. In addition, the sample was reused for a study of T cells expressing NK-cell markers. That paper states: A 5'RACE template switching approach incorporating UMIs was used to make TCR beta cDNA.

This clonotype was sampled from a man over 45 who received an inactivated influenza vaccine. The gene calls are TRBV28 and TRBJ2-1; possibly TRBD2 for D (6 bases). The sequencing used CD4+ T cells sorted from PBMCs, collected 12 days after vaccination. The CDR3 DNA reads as TGTGCCAGCAGTTCTAGCGTCTTCCTGGGGAATGAGCAGTTCTTC. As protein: CASSSSVFLGNEQFF.